What follows is one T cell receptor beta chain and its context. The antigen remains undetermined. There are 18 residues in the CDR3. The germline CDR1 and CDR2 sequences are SGHAT and FQNNGV. Trimming shortened V by 0 bases and J by 7 bases, and 22 bases separated the two germline ends. Libraries were prepared by immunoSEQ multiplex PCR; TCRdb keeps only in-frame clonotypes and omits some of them. Counted here are over 2,000,000 clones, just under 95% occurring once; the ten biggest clones make up approximately 1.6%. This sample was included in a study of shared clonotypes between healthy human individuals. On the study more broadly: Plates per donor: three CD4 naive, three CD4 memory, two CD8 naive, one CD8 memory.

Terminally differentiated effector memory CD45RA+ cells were excluded by CCR7 positive selection of CD45RO-negative cells. All the donors were Caucasian adults who lived in Nashville, Tennessee. Study-wide findings and caveats: An anticipated effect of sequencing depth on clonotype sharing among donors was recognized. Even with large depth, rarefaction showed that sorted-subset sequencing was incomplete.

Sequencing was performed on naive CD8+ T cells from PBMCs. The rearrangement links TRBV11-2 to TRBJ1-3, with a possible D match to TRBD1 (6 bases). This sequence was found in a man aged 18 to 30 in good health. Some clones in this sample may be carry-over from other donors' samples. The CDR3, as DNA: TGTGCCAGCAGCTTAGATTATCCCACTGACAGGATTGCGAACACCATATATTTT. Its protein is CASSLDYPTDRIANTIYF.